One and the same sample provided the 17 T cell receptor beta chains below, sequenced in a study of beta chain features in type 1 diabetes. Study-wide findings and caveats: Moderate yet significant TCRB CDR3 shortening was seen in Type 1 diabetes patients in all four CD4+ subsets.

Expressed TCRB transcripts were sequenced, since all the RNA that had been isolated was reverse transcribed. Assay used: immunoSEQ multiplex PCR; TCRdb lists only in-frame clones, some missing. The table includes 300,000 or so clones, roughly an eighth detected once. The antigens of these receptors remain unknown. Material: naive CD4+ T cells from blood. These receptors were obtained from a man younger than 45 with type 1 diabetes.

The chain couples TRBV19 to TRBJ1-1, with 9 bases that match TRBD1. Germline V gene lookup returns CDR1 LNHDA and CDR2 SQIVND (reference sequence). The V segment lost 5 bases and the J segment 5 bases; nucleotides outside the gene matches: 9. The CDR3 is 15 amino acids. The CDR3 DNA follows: TGTGCCAGTAGTCCCCAGACAGGGGGAGGGACTGAAGCTTTCTTT. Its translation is CASSPQTGGGTEAFF.

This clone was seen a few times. The chain's CDR3 is CASSLSRESEQYF. CDR3 nucleotide sequence: TGTGCCAGCAGCTTGTCGCGGGAGAGTGAGCAGTACTTC. The V gene is TRBV7-9, the J gene TRBJ2-7; 7 positions match TRBD2. Germline V gene data show CDR1 as SEHNR and CDR2 as FQNEAQ (reference sequence). J gave up 7 bases and V 3 bases, and 6 bases lay outside the gene matches. CDR3 length: 13 amino acids.

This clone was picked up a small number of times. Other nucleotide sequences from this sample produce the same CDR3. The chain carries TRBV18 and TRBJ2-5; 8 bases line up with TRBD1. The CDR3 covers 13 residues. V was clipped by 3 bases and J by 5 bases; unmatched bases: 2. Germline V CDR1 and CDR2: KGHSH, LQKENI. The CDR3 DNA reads TGTGCCAGCTCACCTGGACAGGGTGAGACCCAGTACTTC. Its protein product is CASSPGQGETQYF.

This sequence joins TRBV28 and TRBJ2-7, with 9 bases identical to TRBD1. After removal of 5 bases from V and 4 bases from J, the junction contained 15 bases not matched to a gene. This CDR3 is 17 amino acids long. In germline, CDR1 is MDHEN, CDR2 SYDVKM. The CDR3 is CASSPLHRDRVSYEQYF. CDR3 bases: TGTGCCAGCAGTCCCCTCCACCGGGACAGGGTGAGTTACGAGCAGTACTTC.

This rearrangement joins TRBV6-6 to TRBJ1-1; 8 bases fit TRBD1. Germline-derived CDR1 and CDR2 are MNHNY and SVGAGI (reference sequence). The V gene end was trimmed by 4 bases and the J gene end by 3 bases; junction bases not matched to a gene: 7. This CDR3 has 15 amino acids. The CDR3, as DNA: TGTGCCAGCAGTTCTACGACAGGGGTGGACACTGAAGCTTTCTTT. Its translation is CASSSTTGVDTEAFF.

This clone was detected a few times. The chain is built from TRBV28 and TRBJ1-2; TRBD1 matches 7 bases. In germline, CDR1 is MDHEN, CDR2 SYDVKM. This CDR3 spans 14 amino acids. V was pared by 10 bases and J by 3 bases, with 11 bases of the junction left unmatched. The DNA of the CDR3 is TGTGCCACCTTTACAGGGGACCGGTACTATGGCTACACCTTC. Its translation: CATFTGDRYYGYTF.

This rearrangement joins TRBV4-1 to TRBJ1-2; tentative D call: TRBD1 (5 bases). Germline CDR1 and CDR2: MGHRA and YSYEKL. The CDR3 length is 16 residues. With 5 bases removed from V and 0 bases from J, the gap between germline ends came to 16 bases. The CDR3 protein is CASSLRLTGSNYGYTF. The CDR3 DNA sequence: TGCGCCAGCAGCTTGCGCCTCACAGGCTCTAACTATGGCTACACCTTC.

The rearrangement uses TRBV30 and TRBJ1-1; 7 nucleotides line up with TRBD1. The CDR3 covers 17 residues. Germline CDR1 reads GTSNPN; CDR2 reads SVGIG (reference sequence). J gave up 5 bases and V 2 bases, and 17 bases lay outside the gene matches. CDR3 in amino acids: CAWSQIPATGSNTEAFF. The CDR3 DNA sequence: TGTGCCTGGAGTCAGATACCCGCGACAGGGAGTAATACTGAAGCTTTCTTT. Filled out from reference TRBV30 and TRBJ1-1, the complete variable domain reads SQTIHQWPATLVQPVGSPLSLECTVEGTSNPNLYWYRQAAGRGLQLLFYSVGIGQISSEVPQNLSASRPQDRQFILSSKKLLLSDSGFYLCAWSQIPATGSNTEAFFGQGTRLTVV.

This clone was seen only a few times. CDR3 loop: CASSPPFGGYTF. CDR3 DNA: TGTGCCAGCAGCCCCCCTTTCGGGGGCTACACCTTC. This chain links TRBV5-6 with TRBJ1-2; no clear D gene. The CDR3 contains 12 residues. V gave up 4 bases and J gave up 8 bases, with 12 bases separating them. Per germline, CDR1 SGHDT and CDR2 YYEEEE.

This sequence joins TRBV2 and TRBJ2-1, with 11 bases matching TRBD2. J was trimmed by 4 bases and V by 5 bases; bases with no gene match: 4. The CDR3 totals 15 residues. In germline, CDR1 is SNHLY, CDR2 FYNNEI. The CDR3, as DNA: TGTGCCAGCAGTCCGGGACTAGCGGTTTACAATGAGCAGTTCTTC. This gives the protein CASSPGLAVYNEQFF.

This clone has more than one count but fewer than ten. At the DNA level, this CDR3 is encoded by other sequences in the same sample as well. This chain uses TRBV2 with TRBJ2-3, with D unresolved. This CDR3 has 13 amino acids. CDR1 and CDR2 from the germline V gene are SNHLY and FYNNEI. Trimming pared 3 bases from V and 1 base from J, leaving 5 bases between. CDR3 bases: TGTGCCAGCAGTGATGGAGGCACAGATACGCAGTATTTT. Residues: CASSDGGTDTQYF.

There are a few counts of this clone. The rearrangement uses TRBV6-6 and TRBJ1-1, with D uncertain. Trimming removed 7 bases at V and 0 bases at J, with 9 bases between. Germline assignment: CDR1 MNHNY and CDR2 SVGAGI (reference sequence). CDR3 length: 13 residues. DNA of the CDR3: TGTGCCAGCAACCCGGTCCTGAACACTGAAGCTTTCTTT. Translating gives CASNPVLNTEAFF.

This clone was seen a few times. CDR3 region: CASSSGPPGLARNEQFF. CDR3 nucleotide sequence: TGTGCCAGCAGCTCTGGACCTCCGGGACTAGCCAGGAATGAGCAGTTCTTC. The gene calls are TRBV7-3 and TRBJ2-1; 9 positions agree with TRBD2. The CDR3 is 17 residues long. Germline V gene sequence: CDR1 SGHTA, CDR2 FQGTGA. Trimming at V came to 4 bases and at J to 7 bases, leaving 14 bases not matched to a gene.

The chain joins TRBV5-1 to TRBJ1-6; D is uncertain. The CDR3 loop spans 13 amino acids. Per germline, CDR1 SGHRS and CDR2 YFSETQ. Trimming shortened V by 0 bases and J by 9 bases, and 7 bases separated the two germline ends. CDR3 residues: CASSLEGGSPLHF. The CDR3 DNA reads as TGCGCCAGCAGCTTGGAAGGAGGTTCACCCCTCCACTTT.

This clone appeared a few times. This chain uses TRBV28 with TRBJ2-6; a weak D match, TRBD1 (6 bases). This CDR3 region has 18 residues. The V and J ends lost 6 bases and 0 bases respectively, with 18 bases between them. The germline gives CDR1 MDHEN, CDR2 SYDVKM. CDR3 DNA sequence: TGTGCCAGCAGCTACACGGGACAAGGGAGCTCTGGGGCCAACGTCCTGACTTTC. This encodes CASSYTGQGSSGANVLTF.

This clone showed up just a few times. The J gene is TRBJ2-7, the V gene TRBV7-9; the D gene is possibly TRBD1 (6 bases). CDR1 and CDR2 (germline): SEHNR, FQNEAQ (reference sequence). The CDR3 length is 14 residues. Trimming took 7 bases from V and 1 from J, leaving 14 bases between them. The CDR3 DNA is TGTGCCAGCATTGATACAGGGAGTTCCTACGAGCAGTACTTC. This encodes CASIDTGSSYEQYF.

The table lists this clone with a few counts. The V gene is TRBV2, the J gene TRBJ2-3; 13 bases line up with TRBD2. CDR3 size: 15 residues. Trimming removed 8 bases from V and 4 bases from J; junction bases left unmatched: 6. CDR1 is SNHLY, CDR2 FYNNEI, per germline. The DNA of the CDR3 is TGTGCCAGCGAAACTAGCGGGAGGGGGTCAGATACGCAGTATTTT. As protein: CASETSGRGSDTQYF.